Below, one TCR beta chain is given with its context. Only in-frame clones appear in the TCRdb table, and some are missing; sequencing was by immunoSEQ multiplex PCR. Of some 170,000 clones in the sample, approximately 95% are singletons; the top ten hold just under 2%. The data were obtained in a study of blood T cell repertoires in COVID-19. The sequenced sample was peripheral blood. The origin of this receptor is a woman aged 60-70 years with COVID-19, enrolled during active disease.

CDR3 region: CASSGGPGNTIYF. The CDR3 DNA follows: TGTGCCAGCAGTGGAGGTCCGGGAAACACCATATATTTT. The chain employs TRBV2 and TRBJ1-3; unclear D gene. This CDR3 region has 13 residues. The ends were cut back, 4 bases at V and 4 bases at J, with 8 bases in the middle. Per the germline V gene, CDR1 is SNHLY and CDR2 is FYNNEI.